These 5 T cell receptor beta chains originate from one sample sequenced in a study of blood T cell repertoires in COVID-19. Assay used: immunoSEQ multiplex PCR; TCRdb lists only in-frame clones, some missing. Of 250,000 to 400,000 clones in the sample, around 87% were seen once. The material sequenced was peripheral blood. These receptors were taken from a middle-aged man with active or convalescent COVID-19.

This chain joins TRBV7-2 and TRBJ1-6; 7 bases map to TRBD1. Losses at the gene ends were 2 bases for V and 10 bases for J; bases not matched to a gene: 5. Per germline, CDR1 SGHTA and CDR2 FQGNSA. This CDR3 is built from 14 residues. The CDR3 DNA follows: TGTGCCAGCAGCTTAAGACAGGGCGGATCACCCCTCCACTTT. As protein: CASSLRQGGSPLHF.

The chain carries TRBV7-2 and TRBJ2-6; perhaps TRBD1 as D (5 bases). Germline V gives CDR1 SGHTA, CDR2 FQGNSA. The CDR3 spans 17 residues. Trimming removed 5 bases from V and 0 bases from J, with 14 bases in between. CDR3 coding DNA: TGTGCCAGCAGCGCCAGAGGTGGGGCCTCTGGGGCCAACGTCCTGACTTTC. Its translation is CASSARGGASGANVLTF. Variable domain in full (rest from reference TRBV7-2 and TRBJ2-6): GAGVSQSPSNKVTEKGKDVELRCDPISGHTALYWYRQSLGQGLEFLIYFQGNSAPDKSGLPSDRFSAERTGGSVSTLTIQRTQQEDSAVYLCASSARGGASGANVLTFGAGSRLTVL.

This clone has only one observation. The chain recombines TRBV6-5 with TRBJ1-1, with 7 nucleotides matching TRBD1. CDR3 length equals 14 residues. J was trimmed by 1 base and V by 7 bases; bases with no gene match: 6. Looked up from germline, CDR1 is MNHEY and CDR2 is SVGAGI. The CDR3 region has the DNA TGTGCCAGCACCCTAGGGACAGAGAACACTGAAGCTTTCTTT. Its protein product is CASTLGTENTEAFF.

The V call is TRBV4-3, the J call TRBJ2-7; the match to TRBD2 covers 7 bases. Germline trimming cut 2 bases from V and 6 bases from J; bases unmatched to any gene: 10. CDR1 is LGHNA, CDR2 YSLEER, per germline. This CDR3 has 15 amino acids. The CDR3 nucleotides read TGCGCCAGCAGCCAACACCTGTCGGGGGGTTCCGAGCAGTACTTC. It is translated as CASSQHLSGGSEQYF.

The J gene is TRBJ2-2, the V gene TRBV6-5, with D hard to call. V was shortened by 10 bases and J by 6 bases, with 15 bases between the two germline ends. Germline loops: CDR1 MNHEY, CDR2 SVGAGI. The CDR3 is 13 amino acids. Written as DNA, the CDR3 is TGTGCCACACAGTTATATAGAGCCGGGGAGCTGTTTTTT. This gives the protein CATQLYRAGELFF.